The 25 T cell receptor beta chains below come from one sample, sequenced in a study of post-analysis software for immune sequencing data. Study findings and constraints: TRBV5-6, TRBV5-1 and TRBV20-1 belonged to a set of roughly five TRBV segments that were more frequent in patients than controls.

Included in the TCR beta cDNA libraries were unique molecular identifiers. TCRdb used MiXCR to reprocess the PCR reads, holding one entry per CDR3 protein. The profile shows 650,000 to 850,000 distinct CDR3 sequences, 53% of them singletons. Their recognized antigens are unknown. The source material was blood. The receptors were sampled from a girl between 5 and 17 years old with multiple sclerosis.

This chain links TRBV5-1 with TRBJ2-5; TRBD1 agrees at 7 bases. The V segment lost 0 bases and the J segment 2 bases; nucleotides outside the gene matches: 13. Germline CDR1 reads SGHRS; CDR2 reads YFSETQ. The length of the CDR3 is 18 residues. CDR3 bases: TGCGCCAGCAGCTTGGGAGGACAGGAACGATTGGTTCAAGAGACCCAGTACTTC. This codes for CASSLGGQERLVQETQYF.

The CDR3 nucleotides are TGCAGTGCTAGAGGTGGGACAGAGACCCAGTACTTC. It encodes CSARGGTETQYF. The V and J genes are TRBV20-1 and TRBJ2-5; possibly TRBD1 or TRBD2 for D (5 bases each). V was shortened by 1 base and J by 4 bases, with 7 bases between the two germline ends. The CDR3 is 12 amino acids. Germline CDR1 is DFQATT and CDR2 is SNEGSKA (reference sequence).

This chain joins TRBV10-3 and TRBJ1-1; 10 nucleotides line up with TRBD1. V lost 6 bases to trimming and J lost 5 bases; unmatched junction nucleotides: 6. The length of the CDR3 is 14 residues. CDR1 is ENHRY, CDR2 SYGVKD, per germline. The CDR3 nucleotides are TGTGCCATCAGGCCGGGACAGGGGTTAACTGAAGCTTTCTTT. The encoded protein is CAIRPGQGLTEAFF.

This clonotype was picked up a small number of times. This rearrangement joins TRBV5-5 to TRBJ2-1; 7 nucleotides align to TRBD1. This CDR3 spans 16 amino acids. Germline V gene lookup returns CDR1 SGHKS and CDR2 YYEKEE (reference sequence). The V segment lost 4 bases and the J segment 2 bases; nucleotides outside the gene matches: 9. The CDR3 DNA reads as TGTGCCAGCAGCCCTGCAGACAGGGAAGCCTACAATGAGCAGTTCTTC. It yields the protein CASSPADREAYNEQFF.

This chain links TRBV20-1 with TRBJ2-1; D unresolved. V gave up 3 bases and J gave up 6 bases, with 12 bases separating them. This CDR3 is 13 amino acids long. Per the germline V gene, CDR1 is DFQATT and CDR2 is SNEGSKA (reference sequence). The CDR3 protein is CSASTNQPNEQFF. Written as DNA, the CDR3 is TGCAGTGCTAGTACCAATCAGCCCAATGAGCAGTTCTTC.

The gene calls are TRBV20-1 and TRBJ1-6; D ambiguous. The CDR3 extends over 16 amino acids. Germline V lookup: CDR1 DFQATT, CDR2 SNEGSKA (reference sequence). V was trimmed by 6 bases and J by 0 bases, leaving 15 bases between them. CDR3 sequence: CSALNGESSYNSPLHF. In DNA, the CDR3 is TGCAGTGCCCTCAACGGGGAAAGCTCCTATAATTCACCCCTCCACTTT.

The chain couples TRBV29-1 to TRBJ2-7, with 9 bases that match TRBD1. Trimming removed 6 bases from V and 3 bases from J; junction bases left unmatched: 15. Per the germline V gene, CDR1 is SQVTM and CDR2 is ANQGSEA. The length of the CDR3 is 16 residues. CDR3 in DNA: TGCAGCGTATCCTTGTCCGGTGGACAGGGGTACTACGAGCAGTACTTC. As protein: CSVSLSGGQGYYEQYF.

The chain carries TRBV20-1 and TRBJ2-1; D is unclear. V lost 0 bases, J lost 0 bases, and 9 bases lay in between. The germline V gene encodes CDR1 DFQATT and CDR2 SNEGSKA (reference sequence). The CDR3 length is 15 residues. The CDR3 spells CSARDVDRSYNEQFF. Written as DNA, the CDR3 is TGCAGTGCTAGAGATGTCGATCGCTCCTACAATGAGCAGTTCTTC.

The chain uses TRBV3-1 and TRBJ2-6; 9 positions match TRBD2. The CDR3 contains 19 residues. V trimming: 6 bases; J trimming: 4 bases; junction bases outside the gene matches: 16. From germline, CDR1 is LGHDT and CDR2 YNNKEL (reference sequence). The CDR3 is CASRDDGTSLHSGANVLTF. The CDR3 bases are TGTGCCAGCAGAGATGACGGGACTAGCCTGCATTCCGGGGCCAACGTCCTGACTTTC.

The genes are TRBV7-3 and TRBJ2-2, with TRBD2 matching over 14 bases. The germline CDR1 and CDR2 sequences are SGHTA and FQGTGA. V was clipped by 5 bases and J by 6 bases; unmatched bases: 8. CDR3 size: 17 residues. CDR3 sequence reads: CASSPQTSGRASGELFF. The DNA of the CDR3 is TGTGCCAGCAGCCCACAGACTAGCGGGAGGGCCTCCGGGGAGCTGTTTTTT.

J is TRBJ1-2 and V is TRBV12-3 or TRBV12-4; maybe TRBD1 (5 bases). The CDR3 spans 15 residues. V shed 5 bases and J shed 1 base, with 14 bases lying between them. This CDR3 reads CASSPGTGFNYGYTF. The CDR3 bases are TGTGCCAGCAGTCCTGGGACGGGGTTTAACTATGGCTACACCTTC.

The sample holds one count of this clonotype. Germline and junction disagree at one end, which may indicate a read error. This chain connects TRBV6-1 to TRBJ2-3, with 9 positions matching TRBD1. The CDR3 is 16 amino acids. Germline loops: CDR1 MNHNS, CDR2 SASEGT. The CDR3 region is CASSKAGTGSRDTQYF. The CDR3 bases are TGTGCCAGCAGTAAAGCCGGGACAGGGTCGAGAGATACGCAGTATTTT.

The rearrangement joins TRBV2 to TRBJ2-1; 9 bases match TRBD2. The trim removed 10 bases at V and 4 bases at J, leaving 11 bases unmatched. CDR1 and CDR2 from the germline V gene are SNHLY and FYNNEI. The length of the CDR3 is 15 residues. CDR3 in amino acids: CATKVSSGAYNEQFF. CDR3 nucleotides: TGTGCCACCAAAGTTTCTAGCGGGGCTTACAATGAGCAGTTCTTC.

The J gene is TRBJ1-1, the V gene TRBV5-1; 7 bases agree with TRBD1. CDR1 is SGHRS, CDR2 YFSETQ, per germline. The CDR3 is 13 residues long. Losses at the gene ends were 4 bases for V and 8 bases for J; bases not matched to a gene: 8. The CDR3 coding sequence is TGCGCCAGCAGCCCACAGGGGATGGTGGAAGCTTTCTTT. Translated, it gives CASSPQGMVEAFF.

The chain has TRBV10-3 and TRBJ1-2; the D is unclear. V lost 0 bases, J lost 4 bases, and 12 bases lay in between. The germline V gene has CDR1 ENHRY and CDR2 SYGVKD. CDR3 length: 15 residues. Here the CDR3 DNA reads TGTGCCATCAGTGAGTCGAAGGGAGTCAGCTATGGCTACACCTTC. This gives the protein CAISESKGVSYGYTF.

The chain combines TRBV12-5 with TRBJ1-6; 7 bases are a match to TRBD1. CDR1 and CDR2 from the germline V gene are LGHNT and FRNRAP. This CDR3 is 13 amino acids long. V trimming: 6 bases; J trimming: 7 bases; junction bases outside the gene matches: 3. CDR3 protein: CASGDRENSPLHF. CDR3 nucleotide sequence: TGTGCTAGTGGCGACAGGGAGAATTCACCCCTCCACTTT. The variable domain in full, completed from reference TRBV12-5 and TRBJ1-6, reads DARVTQTPRHKVTEMGQEVTMRCQPILGHNTVFWYRQTMMQGLELLAYFRNRAPLDDSGMPKDRFSAEMPDATLATLKIQPSEPRDSAVYFCASGDRENSPLHFGNGTRLTVT.

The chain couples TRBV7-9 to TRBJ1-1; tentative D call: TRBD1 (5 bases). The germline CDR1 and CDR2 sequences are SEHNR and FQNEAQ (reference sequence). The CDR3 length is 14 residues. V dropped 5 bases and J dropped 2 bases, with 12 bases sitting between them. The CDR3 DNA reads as TGTGCCAGCAGCCATGAGGGGCCAAACACTGAAGCTTTCTTT. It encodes CASSHEGPNTEAFF.

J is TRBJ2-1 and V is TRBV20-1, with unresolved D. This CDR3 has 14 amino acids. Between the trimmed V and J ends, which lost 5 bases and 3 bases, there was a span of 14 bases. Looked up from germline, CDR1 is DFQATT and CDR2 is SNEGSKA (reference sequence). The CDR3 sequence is CSAFRLLGYNEQFF. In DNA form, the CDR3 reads TGCAGTGCTTTCCGACTTCTGGGCTACAATGAGCAGTTCTTC.

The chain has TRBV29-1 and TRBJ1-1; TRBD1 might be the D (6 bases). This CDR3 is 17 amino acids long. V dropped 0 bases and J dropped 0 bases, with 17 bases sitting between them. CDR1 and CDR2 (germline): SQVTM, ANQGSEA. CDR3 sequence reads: CSVEDRGAGGMNTEAFF. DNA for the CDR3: TGCAGCGTTGAAGATCGGGGGGCGGGTGGGATGAACACTGAAGCTTTCTTT.

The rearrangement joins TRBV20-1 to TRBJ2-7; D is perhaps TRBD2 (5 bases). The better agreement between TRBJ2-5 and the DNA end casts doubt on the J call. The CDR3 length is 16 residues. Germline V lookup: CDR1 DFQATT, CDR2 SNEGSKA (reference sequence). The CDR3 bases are TGCAGTGCTAGAGATTCCGGAAAAACTAGAATGGAGACCCAGTACTTC. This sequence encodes CSARDSGKTRMETQYF.

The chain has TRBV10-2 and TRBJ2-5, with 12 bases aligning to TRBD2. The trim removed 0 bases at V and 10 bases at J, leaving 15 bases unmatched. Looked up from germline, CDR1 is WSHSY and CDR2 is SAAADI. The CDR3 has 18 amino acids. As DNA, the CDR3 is TGCGCCAGCAGTGAGTCACCGGGACTAGCGGGCCTGGGGGATGGCCAGTACTTC. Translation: CASSESPGLAGLGDGQYF.

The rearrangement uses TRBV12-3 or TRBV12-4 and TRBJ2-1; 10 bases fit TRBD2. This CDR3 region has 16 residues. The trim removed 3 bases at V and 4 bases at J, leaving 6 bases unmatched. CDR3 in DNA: TGTGCCAGCAGTTTCCTTGGGACTAGCGCATACAATGAGCAGTTCTTC. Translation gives CASSFLGTSAYNEQFF.

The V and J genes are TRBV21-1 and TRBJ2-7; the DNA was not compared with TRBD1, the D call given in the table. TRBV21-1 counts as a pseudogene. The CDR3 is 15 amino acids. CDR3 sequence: CASSNPGTGAYEQYF. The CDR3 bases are TGTGCCAGCAGCAATCCCGGGACAGGAGCCTACGAGCAGTACTTC.

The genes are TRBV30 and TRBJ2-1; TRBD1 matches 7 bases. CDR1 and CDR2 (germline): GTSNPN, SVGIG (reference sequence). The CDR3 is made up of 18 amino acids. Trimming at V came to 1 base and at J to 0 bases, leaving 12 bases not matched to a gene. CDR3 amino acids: CAWSGPLSDRASYNEQFF. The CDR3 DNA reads TGTGCCTGGAGTGGACCCTTATCTGACAGGGCCTCCTACAATGAGCAGTTCTTC.

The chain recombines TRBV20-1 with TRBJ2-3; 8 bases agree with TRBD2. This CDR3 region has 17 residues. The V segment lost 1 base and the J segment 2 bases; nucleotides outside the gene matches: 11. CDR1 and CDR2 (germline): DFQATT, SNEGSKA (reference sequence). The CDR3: CSARGNPGLVVTDTQYF. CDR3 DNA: TGCAGTGCTAGAGGCAACCCGGGACTAGTTGTCACAGATACGCAGTATTTT.